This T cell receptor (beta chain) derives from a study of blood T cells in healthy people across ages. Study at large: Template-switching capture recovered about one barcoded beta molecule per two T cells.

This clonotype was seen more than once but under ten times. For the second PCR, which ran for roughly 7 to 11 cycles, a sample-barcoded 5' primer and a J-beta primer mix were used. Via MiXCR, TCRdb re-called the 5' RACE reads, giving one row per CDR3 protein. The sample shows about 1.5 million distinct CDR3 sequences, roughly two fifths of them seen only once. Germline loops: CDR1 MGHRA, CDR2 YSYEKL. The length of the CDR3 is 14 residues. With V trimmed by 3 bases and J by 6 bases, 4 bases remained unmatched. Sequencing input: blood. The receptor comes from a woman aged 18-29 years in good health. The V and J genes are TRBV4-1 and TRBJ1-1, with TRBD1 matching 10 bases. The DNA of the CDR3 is TGCGCCAGCAGCCAGACAGGGGGCGACCCTGAAGCTTTCTTT. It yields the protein CASSQTGGDPEAFF.